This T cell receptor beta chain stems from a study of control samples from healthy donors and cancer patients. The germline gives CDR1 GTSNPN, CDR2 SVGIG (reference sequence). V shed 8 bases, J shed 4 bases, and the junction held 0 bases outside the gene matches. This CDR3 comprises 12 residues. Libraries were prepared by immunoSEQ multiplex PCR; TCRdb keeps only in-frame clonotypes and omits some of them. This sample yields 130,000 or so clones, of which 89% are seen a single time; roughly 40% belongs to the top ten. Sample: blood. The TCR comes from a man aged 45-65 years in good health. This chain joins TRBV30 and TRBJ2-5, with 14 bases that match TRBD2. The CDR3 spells CAGTSGGETQYF. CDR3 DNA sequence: TGTGCCGGGACTAGCGGGGGAGAGACCCAGTACTTC.